This is a list of T cell receptor beta chains from one sample in a study of cytomegalovirus exposure and HLA in healthy donors. Only in-frame clones appear in the TCRdb table, and some are missing; sequencing was by immunoSEQ multiplex PCR. The sample has 150,000 to 180,000 clones, approximately 80% seen once. Sequencing used PBMCs. Source of these receptors: a man younger than 40 in good health and CMV-seropositive. The CDR3 runs from the conserved cysteine through the conserved F or W. A D gene is named only where the DNA matches it firmly. Clone size appears in some rows only: once, few, many, or a class for an expanded clone.

D gene	J gene	clone size	V gene	CDR3 DNA	CDR3 protein
TRBD1	TRBJ2-2	-	TRBV5-1	TGCGCCAGCAGCAGAGGTCCCAGGGGGCAGGTCTCCGGGGAGCTGTTTTTT	CASSRGPRGQVSGELFF
TRBD1	TRBJ2-7	-	TRBV27	TGTGCCAGCAGTATACAGGGGGTAGGCTCCTACGAGCAGTACTTC	CASSIQGVGSYEQYF
TRBD1	TRBJ1-1	few	TRBV5-1	TGCGCCAGCAGCGGGCAGACAGGGCACCAGAACACTGAAGCTTTCTTT	CASSGQTGHQNTEAFF
TRBD2	TRBJ2-7	-	TRBV10-3	TGTGCCATCGGGGGACTAGCGGGAGGGCCCTCGATTGGGGAGCAGTACTTC	CAIGGLAGGPSIGEQYF
-	TRBJ2-7	-	TRBV7-7	TGTGCTAGCAGCCCCGACAGGGAGGACGAGCAGTACTTC	CASSPDREDEQYF
-	TRBJ1-5	-	TRBV10-3	TGTGCCATCAGTGAAACGAAGGGGGTTAGCAATCAGCCCCAGCATTTT	CAISETKGVSNQPQHF
-	TRBJ1-1	few	TRBV18	TGTGCCAGCTCACTTACGGGACAGAACACTGAAGCTTTCTTT	CASSLTGQNTEAFF
-	TRBJ2-2	once	TRBV6-1	TGTGCCAGCAGTGAAGGGGCAGGGCTGGCCACCGGGGAGCTGTTTTTT	CASSEGAGLATGELFF
-	TRBJ1-1	-	TRBV19	TGTGCCAGTAGTATGAGGAGGGACACTGAAGCTTTCTTT	CASSMRRDTEAFF
TRBD2	TRBJ2-5	-	TRBV25-1	TGTGCCAGCAGTGAAAGGACTAGCGGGAGACAGGCACAAGAGACCCAGTACTTC	CASSERTSGRQAQETQYF
-	TRBJ2-4	-	TRBV7-2	TGTGCCAGCAGCTTGAAAACAGGGTTCGCCAAAAACATTCAGTACTTC	CASSLKTGFAKNIQYF
TRBD1	TRBJ2-7	-	TRBV7-2	TGTGCCAGCAGCACAGGGACAGCTATTTACGAGCAGTACTTC	CASSTGTAIYEQYF
TRBD2	TRBJ2-5	few	TRBV7-9	TGTGCCAGCAGTTCGACTAGCGGGGACGGGGAGACCCAGTACTTC	CASSSTSGDGETQYF
-	TRBJ2-7	-	TRBV19	TGTGCCAGTAAAGCTTCGGGTGTATCCTACGAGCAGTACTTC	CASKASGVSYEQYF
TRBD2	TRBJ2-1	once	TRBV18	TGTGCCAGCTCACCACCTAGCGGGGCTGTAGCGGGCAATGAGCAGTTCTTC	CASSPPSGAVAGNEQFF
-	TRBJ2-3	-	TRBV28	TGTGCCAGCAGCCCCAGGCCTTCTGACACACGGTATTTT	CASSPRPSDTRYF
TRBD2	TRBJ2-1	-	TRBV7-9	TGTGCCAGCAGCTCATGGCGGGGTGCGGGAGTCGGTAATGAGCAGTTCTTC	CASSSWRGAGVGNEQFF
TRBD2	TRBJ2-3	few	TRBV4-2	TGTGCCAGCAGCCAAGAACTGGAGACTAGCGGAGGGACGCAGTATTTT	CASSQELETSGGTQYF
TRBD2	TRBJ2-3	-	TRBV20-1	TGCAGTGCTCCGACTAGCGGAGCGCAGTATTTT	CSAPTSGAQYF
-	TRBJ1-1	-	TRBV11-1	TGTGCCAGCACCCTGGGGGGGAGGGGCACTGAAGCTTTCTTT	CASTLGGRGTEAFF
-	TRBJ2-2	-	TRBV2	TGTGCCAGCACCCGGGACACGAACACCGGGGAGCTGTTTTTT	CASTRDTNTGELFF
TRBD2	TRBJ2-7	-	TRBV28	TGTGCCAGCAGTTTATCGACTAGCGGGAGATCCCCTACCTTCTACGAGCAGTACTTC	CASSLSTSGRSPTFYEQYF
-	TRBJ2-3	-	TRBV28	TGTGCCAGCAATTTGGGCCATCGGGATTTGGGCACAGATACGCAGTATTTT	CASNLGHRDLGTDTQYF
-	TRBJ2-1	-	TRBV5-6	TGTGCCAGCAGCTTTAGTCTAGCGCATGAGCAGTTCTTC	CASSFSLAHEQFF
TRBD2	TRBJ2-7	-	TRBV5-1	TGCGCCAGCAGCTCATGGATGGGACTAGCGGACTCCTACGAGCAGTACTTC	CASSSWMGLADSYEQYF
-	TRBJ1-2	-	TRBV6-1	TGTGCCAGCAGTGAAGTACAGGGTGGCTACACCTTC	CASSEVQGGYTF
-	TRBJ2-5	-	TRBV28	TGTGCCAGCAGTTTTGTGAGTTCAGTGGGGGGGACCCAGTACTTC	CASSFVSSVGGTQYF
TRBD1	TRBJ1-5	-	TRBV4-1	TGCGCCAGCAGCCAAACTTCTGGACAGGCCAATCAGCCCCAGCATTTT	CASSQTSGQANQPQHF
TRBD1	TRBJ1-6	once	TRBV6-6	TGTGCCAGCAGTGTAGGGACAGGGGGGGGAGCACCCCTCCACTTT	CASSVGTGGGAPLHF
-	TRBJ2-2	-	TRBV4-2	TGTGCCAGCAGTCGTAGCGAGAACACCGGGGAGCTGTTTTTT	CASSRSENTGELFF